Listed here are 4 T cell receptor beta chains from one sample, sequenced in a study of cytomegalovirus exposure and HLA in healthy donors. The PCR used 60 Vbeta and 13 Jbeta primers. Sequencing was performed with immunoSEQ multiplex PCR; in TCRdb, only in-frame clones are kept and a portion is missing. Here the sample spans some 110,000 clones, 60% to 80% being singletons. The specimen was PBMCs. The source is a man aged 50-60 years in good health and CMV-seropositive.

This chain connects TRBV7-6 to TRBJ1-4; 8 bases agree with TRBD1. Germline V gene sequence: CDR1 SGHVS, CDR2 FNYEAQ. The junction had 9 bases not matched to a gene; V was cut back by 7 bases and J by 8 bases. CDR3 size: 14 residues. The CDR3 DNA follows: TGTGCCAGCACCTCTGGACAGGGAAAAGAAAAACTGTTTTTT. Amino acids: CASTSGQGKEKLFF.

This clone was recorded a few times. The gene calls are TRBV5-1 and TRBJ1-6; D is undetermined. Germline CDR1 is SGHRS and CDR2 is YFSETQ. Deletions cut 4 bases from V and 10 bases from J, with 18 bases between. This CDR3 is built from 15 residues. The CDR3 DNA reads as TGCGCCAGCAGCCACGATTACCTGGGAGGCTCACCCCTCCACTTT. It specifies CASSHDYLGGSPLHF.

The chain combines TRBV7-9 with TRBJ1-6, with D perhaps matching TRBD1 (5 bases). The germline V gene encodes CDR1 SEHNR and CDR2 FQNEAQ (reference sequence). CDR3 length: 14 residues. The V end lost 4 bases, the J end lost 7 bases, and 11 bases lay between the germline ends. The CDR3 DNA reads TGTGCCAGCAGCTGGGAGGGGCCGAATTCACCCCTCCACTTT. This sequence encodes CASSWEGPNSPLHF.

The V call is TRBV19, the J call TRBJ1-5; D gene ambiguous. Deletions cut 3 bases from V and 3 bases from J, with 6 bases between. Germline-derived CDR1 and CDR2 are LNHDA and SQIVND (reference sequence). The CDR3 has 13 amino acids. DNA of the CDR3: TGTGCCAGTAGTATGTCTTTCAATCAGCCCCAGCATTTT. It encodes CASSMSFNQPQHF.